This T cell receptor beta chain is drawn from a study of cytomegalovirus exposure and HLA in healthy donors. About the study: Genetic ancestry analysis placed about 84% of the 398 donors that were genotyped in the Caucasian-associated cluster. Overall study findings and caveats: Confirmation was obtained in vitro that a few CMV-associated chains are specific for CMV antigens. The productive fraction for most TCR beta V segments was about 87% or about 30% in an earlier analysis.

Vbeta (60) and Jbeta (13) primers were used in the PCR. Only in-frame clones appear in the TCRdb table, and some are missing; sequencing was by immunoSEQ multiplex PCR. Among about 170,000 clones, around two thirds were seen once, and the ten largest hold around 2.9%. This clone has only a few counts. The antigen is undetermined. CDR3 length: 14 amino acids. Germline loops: CDR1 SGHNT, CDR2 YYREEE (reference sequence). Trimming pared 0 bases from V and 3 bases from J, leaving 10 bases between. The sequence came from a man aged 35 to 55 in good health and CMV-seronegative. This chain links TRBV5-4 with TRBJ2-7; D might be TRBD1 (5 bases). The sequencing sample was made of PBMCs. CDR3 in amino acids: CASSLGLGDYEQYF. CDR3 DNA sequence: TGTGCCAGCAGCTTGGGGCTAGGGGACTACGAGCAGTACTTC.